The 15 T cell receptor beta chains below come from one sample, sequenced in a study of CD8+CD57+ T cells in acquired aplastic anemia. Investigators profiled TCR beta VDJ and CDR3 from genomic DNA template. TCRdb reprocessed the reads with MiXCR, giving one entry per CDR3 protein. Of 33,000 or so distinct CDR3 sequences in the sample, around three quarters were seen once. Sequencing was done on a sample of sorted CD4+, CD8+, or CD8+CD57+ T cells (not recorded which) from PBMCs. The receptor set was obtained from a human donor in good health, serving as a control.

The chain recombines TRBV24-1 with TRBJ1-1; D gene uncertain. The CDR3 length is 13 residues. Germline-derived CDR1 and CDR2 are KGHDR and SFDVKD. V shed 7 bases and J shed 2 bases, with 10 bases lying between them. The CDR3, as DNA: TGTGCCACCAGGCCAGCGGGAAACACTGAAGCTTTCTTT. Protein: CATRPAGNTEAFF.

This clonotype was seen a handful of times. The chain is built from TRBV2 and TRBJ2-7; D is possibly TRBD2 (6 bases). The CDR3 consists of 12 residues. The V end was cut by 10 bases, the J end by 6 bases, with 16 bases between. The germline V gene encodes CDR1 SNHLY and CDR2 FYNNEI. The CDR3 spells CATTYRGLEQYF. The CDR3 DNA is TGTGCCACCACGTACCGGGGACTCGAGCAGTACTTC.

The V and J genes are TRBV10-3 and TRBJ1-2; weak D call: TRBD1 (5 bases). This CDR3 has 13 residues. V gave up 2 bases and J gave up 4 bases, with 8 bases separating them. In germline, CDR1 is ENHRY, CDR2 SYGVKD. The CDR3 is CAISETQGYGYTF. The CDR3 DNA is TGTGCCATCAGTGAGACTCAGGGCTATGGCTACACCTTC.

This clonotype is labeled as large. The CDR3 DNA reads TGCAGTGCTAGGAAGCCCCTTAGCAATCAGCCCCAGCATTTT. This gives the protein CSARKPLSNQPQHF. V usage is TRBV20-1 and J usage is TRBJ1-5, with unresolved D. Germline V gene sequence: CDR1 DFQATT, CDR2 SNEGSKA (reference sequence). The CDR3 runs to 14 residues. Trimming took 3 bases from V and 0 from J, leaving 9 bases between them.

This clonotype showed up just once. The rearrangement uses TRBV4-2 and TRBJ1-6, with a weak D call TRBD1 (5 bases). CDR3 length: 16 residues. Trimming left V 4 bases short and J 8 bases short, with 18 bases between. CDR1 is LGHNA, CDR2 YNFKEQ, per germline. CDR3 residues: CASSPFAVTEDSPLHF. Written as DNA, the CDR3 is TGTGCCAGCAGCCCTTTTGCGGTGACAGAGGATTCACCCCTCCACTTT.

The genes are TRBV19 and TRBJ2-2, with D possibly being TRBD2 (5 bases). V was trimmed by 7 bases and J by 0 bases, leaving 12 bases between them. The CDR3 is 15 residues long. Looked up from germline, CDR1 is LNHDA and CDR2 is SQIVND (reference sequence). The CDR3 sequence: CASTPDFPNTGELFF. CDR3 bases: TGTGCCAGTACCCCGGACTTCCCGAACACCGGGGAGCTGTTTTTT.

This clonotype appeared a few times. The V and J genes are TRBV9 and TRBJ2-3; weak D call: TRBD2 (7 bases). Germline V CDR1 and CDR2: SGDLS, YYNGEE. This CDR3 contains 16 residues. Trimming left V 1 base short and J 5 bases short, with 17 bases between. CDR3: CASSVPGGPGGDTQYF. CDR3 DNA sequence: TGTGCCAGCAGCGTACCGGGGGGCCCCGGGGGAGATACGCAGTATTTT.

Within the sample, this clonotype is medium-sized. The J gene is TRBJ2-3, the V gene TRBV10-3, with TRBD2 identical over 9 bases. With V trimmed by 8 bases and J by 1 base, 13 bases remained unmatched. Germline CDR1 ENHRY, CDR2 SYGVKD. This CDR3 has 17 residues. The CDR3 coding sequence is TGTGCCATCGCCGGGACTAGCCTCGGATACGGCACAGATACGCAGTATTTT. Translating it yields CAIAGTSLGYGTDTQYF.

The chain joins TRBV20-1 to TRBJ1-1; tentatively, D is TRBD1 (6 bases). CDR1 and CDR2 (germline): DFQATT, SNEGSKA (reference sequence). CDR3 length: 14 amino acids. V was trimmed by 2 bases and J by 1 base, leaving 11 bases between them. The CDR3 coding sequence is TGCAGTGCTAGACCCGAGGACAGGAACACTGAAGCTTTCTTT. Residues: CSARPEDRNTEAFF.

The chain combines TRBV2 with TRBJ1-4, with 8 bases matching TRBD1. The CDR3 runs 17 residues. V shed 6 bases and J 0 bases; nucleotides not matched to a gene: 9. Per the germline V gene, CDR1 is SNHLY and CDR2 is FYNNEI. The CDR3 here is CASSKDREPTTNEKLFF. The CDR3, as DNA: TGTGCCAGCAGCAAGGACAGGGAGCCCACAACTAATGAAAAACTGTTTTTT. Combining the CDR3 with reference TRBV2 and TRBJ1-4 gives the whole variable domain EPEVTQTPSHQVTQMGQEVILRCVPISNHLYFYWYRQILGQKVEFLVSFYNNEISEKSEIFDDQFSVERPDGSNFTLKIRSTKLEDSAMYFCASSKDREPTTNEKLFFGSGTQLSVL.

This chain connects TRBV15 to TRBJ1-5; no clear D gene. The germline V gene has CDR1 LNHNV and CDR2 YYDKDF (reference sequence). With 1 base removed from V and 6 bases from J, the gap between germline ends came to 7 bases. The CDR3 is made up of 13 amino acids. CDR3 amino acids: CATSRAGGQPQHF. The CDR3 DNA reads TGTGCCACCAGCAGAGCTGGAGGTCAGCCCCAGCATTTT.

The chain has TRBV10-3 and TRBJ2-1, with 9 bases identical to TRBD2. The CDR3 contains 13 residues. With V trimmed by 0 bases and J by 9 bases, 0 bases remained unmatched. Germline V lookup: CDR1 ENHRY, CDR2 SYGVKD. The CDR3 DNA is TGTGCCATCAGTGAGTCTAGCGGGAGTGAGCAGTTCTTC. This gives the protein CAISESSGSEQFF.

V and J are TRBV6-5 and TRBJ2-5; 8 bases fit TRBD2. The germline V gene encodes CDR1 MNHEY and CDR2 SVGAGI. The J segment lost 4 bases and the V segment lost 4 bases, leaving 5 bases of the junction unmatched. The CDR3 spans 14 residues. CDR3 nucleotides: TGTGCCAGCAGTTCACTAGCGGCACCAGAGACCCAGTACTTC. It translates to CASSSLAAPETQYF.

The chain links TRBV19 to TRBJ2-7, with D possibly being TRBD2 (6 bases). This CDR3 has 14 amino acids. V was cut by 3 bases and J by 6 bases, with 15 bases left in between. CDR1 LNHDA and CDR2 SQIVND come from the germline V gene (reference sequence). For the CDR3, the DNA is TGTGCCAGTAGTATGGGGGGTAGCTTGTCCGAGCAGTACTTC. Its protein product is CASSMGGSLSEQYF.

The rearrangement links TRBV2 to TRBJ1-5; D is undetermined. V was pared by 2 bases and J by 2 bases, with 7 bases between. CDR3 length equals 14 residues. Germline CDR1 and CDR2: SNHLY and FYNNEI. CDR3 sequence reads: CASSEPNRNQPQHF. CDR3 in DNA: TGTGCCAGCAGTGAACCAAATCGCAATCAGCCCCAGCATTTT.